These T cell receptor beta chains were read from a single sample in a study of PD-1 blockade in classical Hodgkin lymphoma. Profiling relied on immunoSEQ multiplex PCR, and the TCRdb table lists in-frame clones only, not all of them. The sample has 50,000 to 75,000 clones, around nine tenths seen once. The material sequenced was peripheral blood mononuclear cells (PBMCs), taken before the second cycle of nivolumab. These receptors all stem from a human donor with classical Hodgkin lymphoma. The CDR3 runs from the conserved cysteine through the conserved F or W. Fields, in order: CDR3 protein, CDR3 DNA, V gene, clone size, J gene, D gene. A D gene is named only where the DNA matches it firmly. Size is omitted from some rows. Given values are once, few, many or a class for expanded clones.

CDR3: CASRPGGDWTQYF
DNA: TGTGCCAGCAGACCCGGAGGGGATTGGACCCAGTACTTC
V: TRBV6-5
size: once
J: TRBJ2-5
D: NA

CDR3: CASSLVWGNNEKLFF
DNA: TGTGCCAGCAGTTTAGTGTGGGGTAATAATGAAAAACTGTTTTTT
V: TRBV28
size: NA
J: TRBJ1-4
D: NA

CDR3: CASKLGTSGVEQYF
DNA: TGTGCCAGCAAGCTAGGGACTAGCGGGGTGGAGCAGTACTTC
V: TRBV6-5
size: NA
J: TRBJ2-7
D: TRBD2

CDR3: CASSWTYGGGEKETQYF
DNA: TGTGCCAGCAGTTGGACTTACGGCGGGGGTGAAAAAGAGACCCAGTACTTC
V: TRBV28
size: NA
J: TRBJ2-5
D: TRBD2

CDR3: CASSLFGSGNTIYF
DNA: TGCGCCAGCAGCTTGTTCGGCTCTGGAAACACCATATATTTT
V: TRBV5-1
size: NA
J: TRBJ1-3
D: NA

CDR3: CASSSGRDRTYGGGYTF
DNA: TGCGCCAGCAGCTCGGGGCGGGACAGGACCTATGGAGGTGGCTACACCTTC
V: TRBV5-1
size: NA
J: TRBJ1-2
D: TRBD1

CDR3: CASSVAGGGVLDTQYF
DNA: TGTGCCAGCAGCGTAGCTGGTGGGGGGGTGCTAGATACGCAGTATTTT
V: TRBV9
size: NA
J: TRBJ2-3
D: TRBD2

CDR3: CASSSSGDSRNSPLHF
DNA: TGCGCCAGCAGCTCGTCAGGGGATTCGCGGAATTCACCCCTCCACTTT
V: TRBV5-1
size: once
J: TRBJ1-6
D: NA

CDR3: CASSLSQGLTNEKLFF
DNA: TGTGCCAGCAGCCTTAGTCAGGGGCTAACTAATGAAAAACTGTTTTTT
V: TRBV28
size: NA
J: TRBJ1-4
D: NA

CDR3: CASSFGTGELFF
DNA: TGTGCCAGCAGCTTCGGCACCGGGGAGCTGTTTTTT
V: TRBV7-3
size: NA
J: TRBJ2-2
D: NA

CDR3: CASSRTSGNYEQYF
DNA: TGCGCCAGCAGCCGGACTAGCGGGAACTACGAGCAGTACTTC
V: TRBV5-1
size: NA
J: TRBJ2-7
D: TRBD2

CDR3: CAGNRDNSGNTIYF
DNA: TGTGCCGGTAACAGGGACAACTCTGGAAACACCATATATTTT
V: TRBV7-9
size: NA
J: TRBJ1-3
D: NA

CDR3: CASSGPGLRYGEQFF
DNA: TGTGCCAGCAGTGGCCCGGGATTACGCTACGGGGAGCAGTTCTTC
V: TRBV2
size: NA
J: TRBJ2-1
D: NA

CDR3: CARSLRTRPEPRVWVDGYTF
DNA: TGTGCCAGAAGCTTGAGAACGAGGCCCGAGCCACGGGTATGGGTTGATGGCTACACCTTC
V: TRBV5-3
size: NA
J: TRBJ1-2
D: NA

CDR3: CASSLGPPGQGVEQYF
DNA: TGCGCCAGCAGCTTGGGGCCCCCGGGACAGGGCGTAGAGCAGTACTTC
V: TRBV5-1
size: NA
J: TRBJ2-7
D: TRBD1

CDR3: CASSPIPGTGYQPQHF
DNA: TGCGCCAGCAGCCCCATCCCCGGGACAGGTTATCAGCCCCAGCATTTT
V: TRBV5-1
size: NA
J: TRBJ1-5
D: TRBD1

CDR3: CASSARQYNEQFF
DNA: TGCGCCAGCAGCGCAAGACAGTACAATGAGCAGTTCTTC
V: TRBV5-1
size: NA
J: TRBJ2-1
D: NA

CDR3: CASKEGDEQYF
DNA: TGCGCCAGCAAGGAGGGCGACGAGCAGTACTTC
V: TRBV5-1
size: NA
J: TRBJ2-7
D: NA

CDR3: CASSIGTGGDSYEQYF
DNA: TGTGCCAGTAGTATCGGGACAGGGGGCGACTCCTACGAGCAGTACTTC
V: TRBV19
size: NA
J: TRBJ2-7
D: TRBD1

CDR3: CASSLRVAGGGTEAFF
DNA: TGCGCCAGCAGCCTAAGAGTCGCAGGGGGCGGCACTGAAGCTTTCTTT
V: TRBV4-1
size: NA
J: TRBJ1-1
D: TRBD1

CDR3: CASSLGTANSPLHF
DNA: TGTGCCAGCAGCTTAGGGACAGCTAATTCACCCCTCCACTTT
V: TRBV7-9
size: NA
J: TRBJ1-6
D: NA

CDR3: CASSQDPGLFRIGELFF
DNA: TGTGCCAGCAGCCAAGATCCAGGGTTATTCCGGATCGGGGAGCTGTTTTTT
V: TRBV14
size: NA
J: TRBJ2-2
D: NA

CDR3: CASSRLSTGELFF
DNA: TGTGCCAGCAGCCGCCTTTCCACCGGGGAGCTGTTTTTT
V: TRBV7-3
size: NA
J: TRBJ2-2
D: NA

CDR3: CASSLRIAGETQYF
DNA: TGCGCCAGCAGCTTGAGAATAGCGGGGGAGACCCAGTACTTC
V: TRBV5-1
size: few
J: TRBJ2-5
D: TRBD2

CDR3: CSVAPIRDRGSDTQYF
DNA: TGCAGCGTTGCCCCCATCCGGGACAGGGGTTCAGATACGCAGTATTTT
V: TRBV29-1
size: NA
J: TRBJ2-3
D: TRBD1

CDR3: CASSPVGGYYEQYF
DNA: TGTGCCAGCAGCCCAGTGGGGGGCTACTACGAGCAGTACTTC
V: TRBV7-8
size: NA
J: TRBJ2-7
D: NA

CDR3: CASSVGPQLNTEAFF
DNA: TGTGCCAGCAGCGTAGGACCGCAGTTGAACACTGAAGCTTTCTTT
V: TRBV9
size: few
J: TRBJ1-1
D: NA

CDR3: CASSFGPSGNTIYF
DNA: TGTGCCAGCAGTTTCGGACCCTCTGGAAACACCATATATTTT
V: TRBV2
size: NA
J: TRBJ1-3
D: NA

CDR3: CASSLGKLNEKLFF
DNA: TGCGCCAGCAGCTTGGGGAAATTGAATGAAAAACTGTTTTTT
V: TRBV5-1
size: NA
J: TRBJ1-4
D: NA

CDR3: CASGGQGGSTDTQYF
DNA: TGCGCCAGCGGAGGACAGGGGGGAAGCACAGATACGCAGTATTTT
V: TRBV5-1
size: NA
J: TRBJ2-3
D: TRBD1

CDR3: CASSTGSPRETQYF
DNA: TGTGCCAGCAGTACGGGCAGTCCTCGGGAGACCCAGTACTTC
V: TRBV6-1
size: once
J: TRBJ2-5
D: NA

CDR3: CASSKDTTIYNEQFF
DNA: TGTGCCAGCAGTAAGGACACGACAATCTACAATGAGCAGTTCTTC
V: TRBV25-1
size: NA
J: TRBJ2-1
D: NA

CDR3: CATRLDANEKLFF
DNA: TGTGCCACCCGCCTTGATGCTAATGAAAAACTGTTTTTT
V: TRBV6-5
size: NA
J: TRBJ1-4
D: NA

CDR3: CASREVQGTDTQYF
DNA: TGTGCCAGCAGAGAGGTACAGGGAACAGATACGCAGTATTTT
V: TRBV7-7
size: NA
J: TRBJ2-3
D: NA

CDR3: CASTDRQHLSPQHF
DNA: TGCGCCAGCACCGACAGGCAGCATCTATCGCCCCAGCATTTT
V: TRBV10-2
size: NA
J: TRBJ1-5
D: NA

CDR3: CASSLVGRSYEQYF
DNA: TGCGCCAGCAGCTTGGTAGGACGCAGCTACGAGCAGTACTTC
V: TRBV5-1
size: NA
J: TRBJ2-7
D: NA

CDR3: CAWHPNGQEAFF
DNA: TGTGCCTGGCATCCTAACGGACAGGAAGCTTTCTTT
V: TRBV30
size: NA
J: TRBJ1-1
D: NA

CDR3: CASSFREGLEAFF
DNA: TGTGCCAGCAGCTTCAGGGAGGGGCTTGAAGCTTTCTTT
V: TRBV7-8
size: NA
J: TRBJ1-1
D: NA

CDR3: CASSPAGYGNQPQHF
DNA: TGTGCCAGCAGCCCCGCAGGGTATGGCAATCAGCCCCAGCATTTT
V: TRBV7-6
size: NA
J: TRBJ1-5
D: NA

CDR3: CASSRGTVQETQYF
DNA: TGCGCCAGCAGCCGAGGGACAGTCCAAGAGACCCAGTACTTC
V: TRBV5-1
size: NA
J: TRBJ2-5
D: TRBD1

CDR3: CASSPTTPGPYEQYF
DNA: TGCGCCAGCAGCCCTACCACGCCAGGCCCTTACGAGCAGTACTTC
V: TRBV4-1
size: NA
J: TRBJ2-7
D: NA

CDR3: CASSFWDRKRHGYTF
DNA: TGTGCCAGCAGCTTTTGGGACAGGAAAAGACATGGCTACACCTTC
V: TRBV7-9
size: NA
J: TRBJ1-2
D: TRBD1